Shown below are 28 T cell receptor beta chains from a single sample sequenced in a study of metastatic and nonmetastatic thyroid tumors. TCRdb called clones again from the PCR reads with MiXCR. The top ten hold around 13% of the sample, which has approximately 44,000 clones, approximately 24% seen once. No treatment of any kind had been given to any patient before thyroid surgery. Sequenced material: tumor tissue. Receptors were obtained from a female donor with papillary thyroid cancer or a benign thyroid nodule (not recorded which). Some clones in this sample may be carry-over from other donors' samples.

This clone was counted ten times or more. The CDR3 sequence is CASSYDRHYEQYF. CDR3 coding DNA: TGTGCCAGCAGTTATGACAGACACTACGAGCAGTACTTC. The rearrangement links TRBV6-2 or TRBV6-3 to TRBJ2-7, with D maybe TRBD1 (5 bases). Trimming took off 3 bases at V and 3 bases at J, with 9 bases between the two ends. CDR1 and CDR2 (germline): MNHEY, SVGEGT. CDR3 length: 13 residues.

In this sample, this clone turned up many times. This sequence joins TRBV11-2 and TRBJ2-5, with 7 bases lining up with TRBD1. Germline lookup yields CDR1 SGHAT and CDR2 FQNNGV. Trimming at V came to 5 bases and at J to 3 bases, leaving 3 bases not matched to a gene. The CDR3 has 13 amino acids. The CDR3 protein is CASSPDREETQYF. Written as DNA, the CDR3 is TGTGCCAGCAGCCCCGACAGGGAAGAGACCCAGTACTTC.

This clone was seen many times. Other DNA sequences within the sample encode an identical CDR3. The chain is built from TRBV2 and TRBJ1-1, with D hard to call. CDR3 length equals 12 residues. Looked up from germline, CDR1 is SNHLY and CDR2 is FYNNEI. Trimming took off 6 bases at V and 3 bases at J, with 8 bases between the two ends. CDR3 in amino acids: CASSGQDTEAFF. The CDR3 DNA reads as TGTGCCAGCAGCGGCCAGGACACTGAAGCTTTCTTT.

This clone was recorded at least ten times. V usage is TRBV5-1 and J usage is TRBJ2-7, with TRBD2 matching over 8 bases. Losses at the gene ends were 1 base for V and 3 bases for J; bases not matched to a gene: 15. CDR1 SGHRS and CDR2 YFSETQ come from the germline V gene. The CDR3 is made up of 18 amino acids. CDR3: CASSLSSTRSAGGYEQYF. The DNA of the CDR3 is TGCGCCAGCAGCTTGTCCTCAACCCGCAGTGCGGGAGGCTACGAGCAGTACTTC.

CDR3 nucleotide sequence: TGCGCCAGCAGCTTGGGGGGTTCACCCCTCCACTTT. Encoded protein: CASSLGGSPLHF. The chain joins TRBV5-1 to TRBJ1-6; no clear D. CDR3 size: 12 residues. The germline V gene encodes CDR1 SGHRS and CDR2 YFSETQ. V lost 0 bases to trimming and J lost 9 bases, with 4 bases between them.

The J gene is TRBJ2-1, the V gene TRBV25-1, with TRBD2 matching 12 bases. This CDR3 is built from 18 residues. Germline V gene data show CDR1 as MGHDK and CDR2 as SYGVNS. V gave up 5 bases and J gave up 5 bases; unmatched junction bases: 13. The DNA for the CDR3 is TGTGCCAGCAGTCTACACCATAAGACTAGCGGGAGCCACAATGAGCAGTTCTTC. Protein sequence: CASSLHHKTSGSHNEQFF.

This clone appeared a few times. Germline and junction disagree at one end, which may indicate a read error. The V call is TRBV2, the J call TRBJ1-4, with 8 positions matching TRBD1. Germline loops: CDR1 SNHLY, CDR2 FYNNEI. The CDR3 has 15 amino acids. The CDR3, as DNA: TGTGCCAGCAGGGATCAGGGGGCGCCTAATGAAAAGCTGTTTTTT. Translation: CASRDQGAPNEKLFF.

This clone occurred many times. The genes are TRBV10-3 and TRBJ2-7, with D tentatively TRBD2 (5 bases). Germline V gene sequence: CDR1 ENHRY, CDR2 SYGVKD. This CDR3 is built from 14 residues. Trimming took 3 bases from V and 2 from J, leaving 11 bases between them. The CDR3 reads CAISDQRSAYEQYF. For the CDR3, the DNA is TGTGCCATCAGTGACCAGCGGTCTGCCTACGAGCAGTACTTC.

The V call is TRBV6-1, the J call TRBJ1-2, with D possibly being TRBD1 (6 bases). Germline V gene data show CDR1 as MNHNS and CDR2 as SASEGT. Trimming pared 6 bases from V and 0 bases from J, leaving 14 bases between. The length of the CDR3 is 15 residues. The CDR3 nucleotides read TGTGCCAGCAGCTTGGGGGCCTTGTCTAACTATGGCTACACCTTC. Amino acids: CASSLGALSNYGYTF.

The chain employs TRBV20-1 and TRBJ2-7; 15 nucleotides align to TRBD2. This CDR3 contains 19 residues. V lost 1 base and J lost 3; bases outside the gene matches: 13. Germline CDR1 reads DFQATT; CDR2 reads SNEGSKA (reference sequence). This CDR3 is CSARALGTSGRSTFYEQYF. The CDR3 nucleotides read TGCAGTGCTAGAGCCCTCGGGACTAGCGGGAGGTCTACCTTCTACGAGCAGTACTTC.

The chain employs TRBV11-2 and TRBJ2-7; a possible D gene is TRBD2 (5 bases). There are 13 residues in the CDR3. V lost 7 bases and J lost 3, with 13 bases in between. Germline-derived CDR1 and CDR2 are SGHAT and FQNNGV. The CDR3 is CASTPGGVYEQYF. CDR3 bases: TGTGCCAGCACCCCAGGAGGTGTCTACGAGCAGTACTTC.

This clone showed up just a few times. The J gene is TRBJ2-3, the V gene TRBV9, with TRBD2 as a possible D gene (6 bases). CDR3 size: 15 residues. Germline CDR1 reads SGDLS; CDR2 reads YYNGEE. With 0 bases removed from V and 2 bases from J, the gap between germline ends came to 10 bases. CDR3 sequence (DNA): TGTGCCAGCAGCGTAGTAGGAGGGGCCACAGATACGCAGTATTTT. It encodes CASSVVGGATDTQYF.

The CDR3: CASRNMDGEAFF. DNA for the CDR3: TGTGCCAGCCGAAACATGGATGGTGAAGCTTTCTTT. The chain links TRBV6-2 or TRBV6-3 to TRBJ1-1; D is ambiguous. CDR3 length: 12 amino acids. Germline CDR1 reads MNHEY; CDR2 reads SVGEGT. The ends were cut back, 8 bases at V and 7 bases at J, with 14 bases in the middle.

The chain recombines TRBV5-8 with TRBJ1-2; D may be TRBD1 (5 bases). The CDR3 consists of 16 residues. Germline CDR1 reads SGHTS; CDR2 reads YDEGEE. V dropped 0 bases and J dropped 0 bases, with 12 bases sitting between them. CDR3 loop: CASSLVTGVTNYGYTF. The CDR3 nucleotides are TGTGCCAGCAGCTTGGTGACGGGGGTGACTAACTATGGCTACACCTTC.

This sequence joins TRBV7-9 and TRBJ2-7; 10 nucleotides agree with TRBD1. CDR1 is SEHNR, CDR2 FQNEAQ, per germline (reference sequence). Losses at the gene ends were 5 bases for V and 7 bases for J; bases not matched to a gene: 8. The CDR3 is made up of 14 amino acids. CDR3 DNA: TGTGCCAGCAGCGTGCGGACAGGGGGGAAGGAGCAGTACTTC. This encodes CASSVRTGGKEQYF.

This clone turned up a few times. The chain carries TRBV6-1 and TRBJ2-1; D is undetermined. The CDR3 has 15 amino acids. Trimming removed 6 bases at V and 3 bases at J, with 15 bases between. CDR1 and CDR2 from the germline V gene are MNHNS and SASEGT. The CDR3 nucleotides are TGTGCCAGCAGCGAGGCGAGAGGTTTCTACAATGAGCAGTTCTTC. Its protein product is CASSEARGFYNEQFF.

This clone was seen repeatedly, ten times or more. In the same sample, other DNA sequences code for this CDR3. The chain employs TRBV5-8 and TRBJ1-5; possible D gene TRBD1, 5 bases. Germline CDR1 reads SGHTS; CDR2 reads YDEGEE. V was cut by 0 bases and J by 6 bases, with 13 bases left in between. This CDR3 region has 15 residues. The CDR3, as DNA: TGTGCCAGCAGCTTGGGGGGGGAAAGAGGTCAGCCCCAGCATTTT. Its protein product is CASSLGGERGQPQHF.

The chain employs TRBV12-3 or TRBV12-4 and TRBJ2-1, with 13 bases that match TRBD2. V was pared by 6 bases and J by 5 bases, with 4 bases of the junction left unmatched. This CDR3 has 15 residues. The CDR3 loop is CASSRTSGRHNEQFF. The CDR3 DNA sequence: TGTGCCAGCAGCCGGACTAGCGGGAGACACAATGAGCAGTTCTTC.

There are a few counts of this clone. The germline gene is not matched at one end of the junction; a read error may be the cause. This rearrangement joins TRBV2 to TRBJ2-7, with 9 bases identical to TRBD1. Germline V gives CDR1 SNHLY, CDR2 FYNNEI. This CDR3 comprises 13 residues. CDR3 sequence reads: CASHRDREDEQYF. The CDR3 nucleotides read TGTGCCAGCCACCGGGACAGGGAGGACGAGCAGTATTTC.

By its share, this clone is large. V gene TRBV4-3 combines with J gene TRBJ1-2; 10 nucleotides match TRBD1. This CDR3 spans 16 amino acids. Germline values: CDR1 LGHNA, CDR2 YSLEER. J lost 8 bases, V lost 5 bases, and 14 bases had no gene match. This chain's CDR3 is CASSTKTGTGVRGYTF. CDR3 sequence (DNA): TGCGCCAGCAGCACCAAAACCGGGACAGGGGTTAGGGGCTACACCTTC.

This sequence joins TRBV20-1 and TRBJ1-6; D is perhaps TRBD1 (6 bases). This CDR3 has 13 amino acids. V was trimmed by 6 bases and J by 13 bases, leaving 19 bases between them. Germline values: CDR1 DFQATT, CDR2 SNEGSKA (reference sequence). This CDR3 reads CSAGRGARFPLHF. In DNA, the CDR3 is TGCAGTGCAGGGCGGGGGGCGCGGTTTCCCCTCCACTTT.

This clone was recorded many times. The gene calls are TRBV6-1 and TRBJ1-1, with D unresolved. There are 12 residues in the CDR3. V lost 1 base, J lost 6 bases, and 6 bases lay in between. Germline CDR1 reads MNHNS; CDR2 reads SASEGT. This chain's CDR3 is CASSEVGAEAFF. The DNA for the CDR3 is TGTGCCAGCAGTGAAGTCGGGGCTGAAGCTTTCTTT.

This clone was counted only a few times. The chain links TRBV20-1 to TRBJ2-7, with D tentatively TRBD1 (5 bases). Germline CDR1 is DFQATT and CDR2 is SNEGSKA (reference sequence). V lost 5 bases and J lost 7, with 21 bases in between. The CDR3 has 14 residues. The DNA for the CDR3 is TGCAGTGCTGGCGCGGACACTGGGAACGGAGAGCAGTACTTC. It encodes CSAGADTGNGEQYF.

The CDR3 DNA reads TGTGCCAGCAGCCCCCAAGGAGGATTTGAGCAGTTCTTC. As protein: CASSPQGGFEQFF. J is TRBJ2-1 and V is TRBV7-3; D might be TRBD2 (5 bases). The CDR3 sequence is 13 residues long. Trimming shortened V by 5 bases and J by 9 bases, and 14 bases separated the two germline ends. Germline values: CDR1 SGHTA, CDR2 FQGTGA. The full variable domain, its missing parts supplied by reference TRBV7-3 and TRBJ2-1, is GAGVSQTPSNKVTEKGKYVELRCDPISGHTALYWYRQSLGQGPEFLIYFQGTGAADDSGLPNDRFFAVRPEGSVSTLKIQRTERGDSAVYLCASSPQGGFEQFFGPGTRLTVL.

This clone occurred a few times. V is TRBV20-1 and J is TRBJ1-6; 9 positions match TRBD1. Per germline, CDR1 DFQATT and CDR2 SNEGSKA (reference sequence). The junction had 8 bases not matched to a gene; V was cut back by 8 bases and J by 9 bases. The CDR3 is made up of 13 amino acids. Here the CDR3 DNA reads TGCAGTTCTAAGACAGGGGGATCTTCACCCCTCCACTTT. The encoded protein is CSSKTGGSSPLHF.

There are many counts of this clone. CDR3 loop: CASSSPGLAGGDNEQFF. The CDR3 DNA follows: TGTGCCAGCAGTTCCCCTGGACTAGCGGGGGGGGACAATGAGCAGTTCTTC. The chain recombines TRBV28 with TRBJ2-1; TRBD2 matches 15 bases. The germline gives CDR1 MDHEN, CDR2 SYDVKM. This CDR3 comprises 17 residues. The V segment lost 4 bases and the J segment 5 bases; nucleotides outside the gene matches: 6.

This clone is labeled medium-sized. The V gene is TRBV6-5, the J gene TRBJ2-2; 11 bases agree with TRBD2. Germline V CDR1 and CDR2: MNHEY, SVGAGI. The CDR3 sequence is 17 residues long. The J segment lost 3 bases and the V segment lost 2 bases, leaving 5 bases of the junction unmatched. CDR3 loop: CASSYPRTSGYTGELFF. CDR3 in DNA: TGTGCCAGCAGTTACCCTCGGACTAGCGGGTACACCGGGGAGCTGTTTTTT.

In this sample, this clone turned up many times. The V and J genes are TRBV5-5 and TRBJ1-5; no firm D call. Trimming left V 5 bases short and J 3 bases short, with 15 bases between. The germline V gene encodes CDR1 SGHKS and CDR2 YYEKEE (reference sequence). CDR3 length: 15 amino acids. The CDR3: CASSSRRDINQPQHF. DNA for the CDR3: TGTGCCAGCAGTTCGAGACGGGATATCAATCAGCCCCAGCATTTT.